This TCR beta chain was captured in a study of regulatory T cells in long-lasting Graves disease. This clonotype was picked up many times. This CDR3 contains 16 residues. The V and J ends lost 6 bases and 2 bases respectively, with 19 bases between them. The V gene's germline CDR1 is MNHNS and CDR2 SASEGT. Both iRepertoire HTBI primers and Arm-PCR of CDR3 regions were used to build the TCR beta libraries. TCRdb re-called the multiplex PCR reads through MiXCR, storing one row per CDR3 protein. This sample has around 500,000 distinct CDR3 sequences, with more than 10% found just once. This sample's time point: newly diagnosed GD, antithyroid drugs for less than 3 months. PBMC-extracted RNA yielded the TCR library. These same data were also listed under a study on T cells in Graves' hyperthyroidism and ophthalmopathy.

The receptor's source is a woman aged 25-40 years with Graves disease. The chain combines TRBV6-1 with TRBJ1-1; D gene unclear. The specimen comprised peripheral blood mononuclear cells (PBMCs), sampled at new diagnosis, from a patient treated with antithyroid drugs. CDR3 sequence (DNA): TGTGCCAGCAGACTGGTTGGGCTTTTGATAAACACTGAAGCTTTCTTT. As protein: CASRLVGLLINTEAFF.